Following are 19 T cell receptor beta chains from one sample sequenced in a study of blood T cell repertoires in COVID-19. The table came from immunoSEQ multiplex PCR; TCRdb's copy has only in-frame clones and leaves some out. The data show about 210,000 clones, about 89% seen once. The material sequenced was PBMCs or T cells enriched from blood (not recorded which). The source of these receptors is a woman aged 18-29 years who had recovered from COVID-19.

The gene calls are TRBV20-1 and TRBJ1-1; perhaps TRBD1 as D (6 bases). This CDR3 is 11 amino acids long. V shed 7 bases and J shed 10 bases, with 16 bases lying between them. The V gene's germline CDR1 is DFQATT and CDR2 SNEGSKA (reference sequence). The CDR3 coding sequence is TGCAGTGTAGGGAGGGGGGAAACAGCTTTCTTT. Translated, it gives CSVGRGETAFF.

V gene TRBV5-6 combines with J gene TRBJ1-6, with a weak D call TRBD1 (6 bases). The length of the CDR3 is 15 residues. V was trimmed by 1 base and J by 8 bases, leaving 13 bases between them. Germline assignment: CDR1 SGHDT and CDR2 YYEEEE. The CDR3 nucleotides read TGTGCCAGCAGCTTGAGTACAGGGTGGGATTCACCCCTCCACTTT. Its protein product is CASSLSTGWDSPLHF.

The CDR3 sequence: CAISESRGGETQYF. CDR3 coding DNA: TGTGCCATCAGTGAGTCCCGGGGAGGGGAGACCCAGTACTTC. The rearrangement links TRBV10-3 to TRBJ2-5; the match to TRBD2 covers 7 bases. CDR1 and CDR2 from the germline V gene are ENHRY and SYGVKD. The J segment lost 5 bases and the V segment lost 0 bases, leaving 3 bases of the junction unmatched. This CDR3 comprises 14 residues.

This chain joins TRBV5-5 and TRBJ1-3; TRBD1 might be the D (5 bases). From germline, CDR1 is SGHKS and CDR2 YYEKEE (reference sequence). The CDR3 is 15 residues long. V was pared by 0 bases and J by 3 bases, with 10 bases between. CDR3 nucleotide sequence: TGTGCCAGCAGCTTGGTCGGGGGGGTTGGAAACACCATATATTTT. This sequence encodes CASSLVGGVGNTIYF.

CDR3 nucleotides: TGCGCCAGCAGGGCGGTGGTCCGCAGGGGGCACAATCAGCCCCAGCATTTT. Residues: CASRAVVRRGHNQPQHF. The V and J genes are TRBV5-1 and TRBJ1-5; 8 nucleotides line up with TRBD1. V shed 5 bases and J 3 bases; nucleotides not matched to a gene: 13. Germline CDR1 and CDR2: SGHRS and YFSETQ. CDR3 size: 17 residues.

This chain connects TRBV9 to TRBJ1-5; D gene ambiguous. Germline V gene sequence: CDR1 SGDLS, CDR2 YYNGEE. The CDR3 loop spans 13 amino acids. V gave up 0 bases and J gave up 6 bases, with 7 bases separating them. In nucleotides, the CDR3 is TGTGCCAGCAGCGTAGATACTAGTCAGCCCCAGCATTTT. Amino acids: CASSVDTSQPQHF.

The chain is built from TRBV11-3 and TRBJ2-1; the match to TRBD2 covers 7 bases. In germline, CDR1 is SGHNT, CDR2 YENEEA. V trimming: 3 bases; J trimming: 12 bases; junction bases outside the gene matches: 5. CDR3 size: 12 residues. The CDR3 spells CASSFGGGRQFF. The DNA of the CDR3 is TGTGCCAGCAGCTTTGGCGGGGGTAGGCAGTTCTTC.

The chain is built from TRBV2 and TRBJ1-6; D remains ambiguous. Germline V gives CDR1 SNHLY, CDR2 FYNNEI. V gave up 7 bases and J gave up 6 bases, with 10 bases separating them. This CDR3 is 13 amino acids long. In DNA form, the CDR3 reads TGTGCCAGCAAGTCAGTTTTTAATTCACCCCTCCACTTT. Translating gives CASKSVFNSPLHF.

The chain recombines TRBV4-1 with TRBJ1-2; 10 bases agree with TRBD1. The V segment lost 4 bases and the J segment 3 bases; nucleotides outside the gene matches: 2. The CDR3 is made up of 14 amino acids. Germline V lookup: CDR1 MGHRA, CDR2 YSYEKL. The CDR3 coding sequence is TGCGCCAGCAGCCCGGGACAGGGGTACTATGGCTACACCTTC. Encoded protein: CASSPGQGYYGYTF.

CDR3 DNA: TGCGCCAGCAGCTTGGATCCAGGGGGGTCCGAGCAGTACTTC. It encodes CASSLDPGGSEQYF. V gene TRBV5-1 combines with J gene TRBJ2-7, with D maybe TRBD1 (7 bases). Looked up from germline, CDR1 is SGHRS and CDR2 is YFSETQ. V dropped 0 bases and J dropped 6 bases, with 13 bases sitting between them. This CDR3 is 14 amino acids long.

The chain is built from TRBV7-9 and TRBJ1-4; D gene uncertain. The CDR3 is 15 residues long. From germline, CDR1 is SEHNR and CDR2 FQNEAQ (reference sequence). Trimming left V 0 bases short and J 8 bases short, with 13 bases between. CDR3 nucleotide sequence: TGTGCCAGCAGCTTAGCGGGGAGATTGGAAGAAAAACTGTTTTTT. This sequence encodes CASSLAGRLEEKLFF.

This chain joins TRBV6-2 or TRBV6-3 and TRBJ2-7; 9 nucleotides line up with TRBD1. Germline CDR1 reads MNHEY; CDR2 reads SVGEGT. CDR3 length: 15 amino acids. The trim removed 0 bases at V and 1 base at J, leaving 1 base unmatched. CDR3 residues: CASSYSGTGSYEQYF. The CDR3 DNA sequence: TGTGCCAGCAGTTACTCAGGGACAGGGTCCTACGAGCAGTACTTC.

This chain uses TRBV29-1 with TRBJ1-4; maybe TRBD1 (5 bases). The V and J ends lost 7 bases and 1 base respectively, with 10 bases between them. The CDR3 runs to 13 residues. CDR1 and CDR2 (germline): SQVTM, ANQGSEA. The CDR3 reads CSAPGLTNEKLFF. The CDR3 region has the DNA TGCAGCGCCCCAGGGCTAACTAATGAAAAACTGTTTTTT.

This clone was recorded once. The chain joins TRBV28 to TRBJ1-5, with a weak D call TRBD1 (6 bases). The germline V and J ends were trimmed by 2 bases and 7 bases, with 15 bases remaining between them. CDR1 MDHEN and CDR2 SYDVKM come from the germline V gene. The CDR3 runs 15 residues. CDR3 region: CASSLGGAQGQPQHF. CDR3 bases: TGTGCCAGCAGTTTAGGCGGTGCCCAGGGGCAGCCCCAGCATTTT.

This chain connects TRBV28 to TRBJ1-6; D is perhaps TRBD1 (5 bases). Trimming cost V 5 bases and J 7 bases, with 12 bases left between them. From germline, CDR1 is MDHEN and CDR2 SYDVKM. The CDR3 spans 14 residues. The CDR3 loop is CASSRRQPNSPLHF. CDR3 nucleotides: TGTGCCAGCAGTCGGCGACAGCCAAATTCACCCCTCCACTTT.

The rearrangement uses TRBV19 and TRBJ2-5; D ambiguous. This CDR3 contains 10 residues. Germline CDR1 LNHDA, CDR2 SQIVND (reference sequence). The V end lost 5 bases, the J end lost 5 bases, and 3 bases lay between the germline ends. The DNA of the CDR3 is TGTGCCAGTAGTCCGGAGACCCAGTACTTC. The encoded protein is CASSPETQYF. The whole variable domain, filled in from reference TRBV19 and TRBJ2-5, reads DGGITQSPKYLFRKEGQNVTLSCEQNLNHDAMYWYRQDPGQGLRLIYYSQIVNDFQKGDIAEGYSVSREKKESFPLTVTSAQKNPTAFYLCASSPETQYFGPGTRLLVL.

The CDR3 DNA reads TGTGCCAGCAGTGTGGAGAGCACAGATACGCAGTATTTT. Translated: CASSVESTDTQYF. The V call is TRBV6-4, the J call TRBJ2-3; D unclear. The germline V gene encodes CDR1 MRHNA and CDR2 SNTAGT. Between the trimmed V and J ends, which lost 4 bases and 0 bases, there was a span of 5 bases. This CDR3 contains 13 residues.

This chain connects TRBV30 to TRBJ1-5, with D uncertain. In germline, CDR1 is GTSNPN, CDR2 SVGIG (reference sequence). V dropped 0 bases and J dropped 6 bases, with 6 bases sitting between them. The CDR3 length is 12 residues. CDR3 nucleotide sequence: TGTGCCTGGAGTGTAGGAGGTCAGCCCCAGCATTTT. Protein sequence: CAWSVGGQPQHF.

The chain couples TRBV2 to TRBJ1-5, with no clear D. Germline V gene lookup returns CDR1 SNHLY and CDR2 FYNNEI. V was trimmed by 8 bases and J by 6 bases, leaving 14 bases between them. CDR3 length: 13 amino acids. The CDR3 spells CASGRRFSQPQHF. DNA for the CDR3: TGTGCCAGCGGTCGCCGTTTCAGTCAGCCCCAGCATTTT.